The T cell receptor (beta chain) under discussion was sequenced for a study of blood T cell repertoires in COVID-19. Clones were sequenced by immunoSEQ multiplex PCR, and TCRdb holds only the in-frame ones, with some missing. The sample holds some 200,000 clones, about 90% seen once. The CDR3 sequence is 16 residues long. V trimming: 1 base; J trimming: 7 bases; junction bases outside the gene matches: 8. Germline CDR1 SGHDN, CDR2 FVKESK. The chain employs TRBV14 and TRBJ2-1; 9 bases line up with TRBD1. The receptor was derived from a young man with acute or convalescent COVID-19. Sequenced sample: peripheral blood. The CDR3 loop reads CASSQVRQGGRNEQFF. The CDR3 nucleotides read TGTGCCAGCAGCCAAGTACGACAGGGGGGCCGGAATGAGCAGTTCTTC.